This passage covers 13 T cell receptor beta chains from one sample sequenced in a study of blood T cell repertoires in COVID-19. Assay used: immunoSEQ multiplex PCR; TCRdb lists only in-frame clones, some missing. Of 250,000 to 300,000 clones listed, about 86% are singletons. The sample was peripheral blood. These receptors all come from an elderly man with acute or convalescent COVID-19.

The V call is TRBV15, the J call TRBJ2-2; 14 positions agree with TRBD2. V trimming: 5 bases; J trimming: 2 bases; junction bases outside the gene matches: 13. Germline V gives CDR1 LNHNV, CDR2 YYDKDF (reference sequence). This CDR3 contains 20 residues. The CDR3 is CATSQGLAGARGENTGELFF. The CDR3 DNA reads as TGTGCCACCAGCCAGGGACTAGCGGGGGCCCGAGGGGAAAACACCGGGGAGCTGTTTTTT. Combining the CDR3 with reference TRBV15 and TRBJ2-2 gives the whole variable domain DAMVIQNPRYQVTQFGKPVTLSCSQTLNHNVMYWYQQKSSQAPKLLFHYYDKDFNNEADTPDNFQSRRPNTSFCFLDIRSPGLGDTAMYLCATSQGLAGARGENTGELFFGEGSRLTVL.

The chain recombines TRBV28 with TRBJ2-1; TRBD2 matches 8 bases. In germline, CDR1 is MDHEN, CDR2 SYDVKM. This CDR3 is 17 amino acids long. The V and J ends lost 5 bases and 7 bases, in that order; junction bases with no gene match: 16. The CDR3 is CASSLGVGGGTSNEQFF. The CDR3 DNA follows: TGTGCCAGCAGTCTCGGAGTTGGCGGGGGGACGTCGAATGAGCAGTTCTTC. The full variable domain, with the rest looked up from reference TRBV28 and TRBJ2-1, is DVKVTQSSRYLVKRTGEKVFLECVQDMDHENMFWYRQDPGLGLRLIYFSYDVKMKEKGDIPEGYSVSREKKERFSLILESASTNQTSMYLCASSLGVGGGTSNEQFFGPGTRLTVL.

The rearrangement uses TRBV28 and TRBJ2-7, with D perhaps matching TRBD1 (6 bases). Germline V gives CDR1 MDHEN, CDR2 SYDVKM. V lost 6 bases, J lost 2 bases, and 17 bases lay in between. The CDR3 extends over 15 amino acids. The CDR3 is CASRPSGDGAYEQYF. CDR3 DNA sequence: TGTGCCAGCAGGCCTTCAGGGGATGGGGCCTACGAGCAGTACTTC.

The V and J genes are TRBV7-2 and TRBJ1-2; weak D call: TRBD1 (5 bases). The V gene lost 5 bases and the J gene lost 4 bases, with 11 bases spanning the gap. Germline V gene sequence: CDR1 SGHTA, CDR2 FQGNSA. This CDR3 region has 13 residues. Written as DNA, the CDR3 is TGTGCCAGCAGCACGACAGTAGGCTATGGCTACACCTTC. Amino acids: CASSTTVGYGYTF.

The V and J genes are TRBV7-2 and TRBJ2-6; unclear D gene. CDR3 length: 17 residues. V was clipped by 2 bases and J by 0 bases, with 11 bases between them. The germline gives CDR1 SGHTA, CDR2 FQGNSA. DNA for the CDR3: TGTGCCAGCAGCTTAACCCTTACAACCTCTGGGGCCAACGTCCTGACTTTC. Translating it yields CASSLTLTTSGANVLTF.

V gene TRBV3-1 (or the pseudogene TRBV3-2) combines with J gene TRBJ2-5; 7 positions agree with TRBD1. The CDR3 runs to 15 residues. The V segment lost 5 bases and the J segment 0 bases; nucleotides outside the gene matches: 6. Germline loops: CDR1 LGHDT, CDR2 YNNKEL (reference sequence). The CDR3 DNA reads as TGTGCCAGCAGCTATTTGGGACAGTACCAAGAGACCCAGTACTTC. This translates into CASSYLGQYQETQYF.

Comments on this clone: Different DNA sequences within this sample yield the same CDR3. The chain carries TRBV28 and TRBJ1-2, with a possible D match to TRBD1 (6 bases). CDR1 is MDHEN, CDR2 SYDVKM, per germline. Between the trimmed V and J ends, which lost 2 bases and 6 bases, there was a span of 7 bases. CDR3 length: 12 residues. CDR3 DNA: TGTGCCAGCAGTTTACAGGGGAATGGCTACACCTTC. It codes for CASSLQGNGYTF.

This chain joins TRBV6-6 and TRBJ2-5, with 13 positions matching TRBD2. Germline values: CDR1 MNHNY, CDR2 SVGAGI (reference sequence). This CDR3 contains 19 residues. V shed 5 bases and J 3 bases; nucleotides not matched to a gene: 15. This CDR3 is CASSPNIGLAGAGKETQYF. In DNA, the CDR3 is TGTGCCAGCAGTCCAAACATCGGACTAGCGGGGGCAGGAAAAGAGACCCAGTACTTC.

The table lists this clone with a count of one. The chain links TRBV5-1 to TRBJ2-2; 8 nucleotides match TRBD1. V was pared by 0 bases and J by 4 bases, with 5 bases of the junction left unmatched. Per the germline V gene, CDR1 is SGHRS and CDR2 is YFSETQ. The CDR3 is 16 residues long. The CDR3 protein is CASSLETGAATGELFF. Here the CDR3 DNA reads TGCGCCAGCAGCTTGGAGACAGGGGCGGCCACCGGGGAGCTGTTTTTT.

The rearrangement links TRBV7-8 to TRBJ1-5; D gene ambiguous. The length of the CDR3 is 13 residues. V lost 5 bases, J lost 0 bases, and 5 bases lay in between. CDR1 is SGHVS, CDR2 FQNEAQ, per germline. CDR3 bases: TGTGCCAGCAGCCTTAATAGCAATCAGCCCCAGCATTTT. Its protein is CASSLNSNQPQHF.

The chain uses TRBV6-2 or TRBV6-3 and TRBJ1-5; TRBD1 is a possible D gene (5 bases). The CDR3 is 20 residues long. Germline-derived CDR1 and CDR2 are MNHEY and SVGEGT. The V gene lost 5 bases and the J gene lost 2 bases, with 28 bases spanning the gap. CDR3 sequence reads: CASSKRQFVVGIFGNQPQHF. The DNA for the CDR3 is TGTGCCAGCAGTAAAAGACAGTTTGTCGTTGGTATTTTCGGCAATCAGCCCCAGCATTTT.

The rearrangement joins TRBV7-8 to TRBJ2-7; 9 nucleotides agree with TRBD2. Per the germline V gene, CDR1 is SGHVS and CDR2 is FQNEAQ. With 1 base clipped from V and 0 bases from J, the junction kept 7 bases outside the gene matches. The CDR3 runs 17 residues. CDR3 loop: CASSLGLAVTSSYEQYF. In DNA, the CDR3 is TGTGCCAGCAGCTTAGGACTAGCGGTCACGAGCTCCTACGAGCAGTACTTC.

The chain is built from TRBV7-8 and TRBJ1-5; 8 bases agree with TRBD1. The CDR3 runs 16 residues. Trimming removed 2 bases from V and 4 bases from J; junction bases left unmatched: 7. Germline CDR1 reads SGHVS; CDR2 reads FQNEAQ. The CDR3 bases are TGTGCCAGCAGCTTATCAGGGGGCGACCGGAATCAGCCCCAGCATTTT. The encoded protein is CASSLSGGDRNQPQHF.